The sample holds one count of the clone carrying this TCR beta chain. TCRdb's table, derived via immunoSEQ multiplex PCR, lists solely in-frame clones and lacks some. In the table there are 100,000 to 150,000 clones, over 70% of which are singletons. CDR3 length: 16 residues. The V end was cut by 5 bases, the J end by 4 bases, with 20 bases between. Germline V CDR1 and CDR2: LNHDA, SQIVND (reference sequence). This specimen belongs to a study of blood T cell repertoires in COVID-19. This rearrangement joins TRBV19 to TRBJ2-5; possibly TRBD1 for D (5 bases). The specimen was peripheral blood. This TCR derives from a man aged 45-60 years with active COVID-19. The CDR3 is CASSPRTQRRRETQYF. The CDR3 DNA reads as TGTGCCAGTAGTCCGCGGACACAACGTAGGCGAGAGACCCAGTACTTC.